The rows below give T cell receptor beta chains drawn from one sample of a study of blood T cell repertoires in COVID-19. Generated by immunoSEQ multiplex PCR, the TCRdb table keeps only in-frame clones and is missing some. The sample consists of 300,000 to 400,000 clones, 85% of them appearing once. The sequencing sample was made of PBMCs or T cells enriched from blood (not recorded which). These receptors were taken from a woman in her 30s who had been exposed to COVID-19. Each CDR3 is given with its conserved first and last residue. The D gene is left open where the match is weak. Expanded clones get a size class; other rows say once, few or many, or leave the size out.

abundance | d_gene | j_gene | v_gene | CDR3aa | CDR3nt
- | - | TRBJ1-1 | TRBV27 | CACRGITGTKTAEAFF | TGTGCCTGTAGGGGCATCACCGGGACAAAAACGGCTGAAGCTTTCTTT
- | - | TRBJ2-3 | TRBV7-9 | CASSPGTSSTDTQYF | TGTGCCAGCAGCCCCGGGACTTCTAGCACAGATACGCAGTATTTT
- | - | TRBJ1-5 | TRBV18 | CASSPGQGKEPQHF | TGTGCCAGCTCACCAGGGCAGGGCAAGGAGCCCCAGCATTTT
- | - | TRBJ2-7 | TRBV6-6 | CASSQAGVVSYEQYF | TGTGCCAGCAGTCAGGCAGGGGTCGTCTCCTACGAGCAGTACTTC
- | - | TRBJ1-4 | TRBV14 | CASSQETYGEKLFF | TGTGCCAGCAGCCAAGAGACATACGGTGAAAAACTGTTTTTT
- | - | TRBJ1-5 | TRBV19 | CASSMRRSNQPQHF | TGTGCCAGTAGTATGAGGCGGTCCAATCAGCCCCAGCATTTT
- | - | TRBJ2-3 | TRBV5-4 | CASSLAGSTDTQYF | TGTGCCAGCAGCTTGGCCGGGAGCACAGATACGCAGTATTTT
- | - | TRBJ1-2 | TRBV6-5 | CASSSQGYGYTF | TGTGCCAGCAGTTCCCAGGGCTATGGCTACACCTTC
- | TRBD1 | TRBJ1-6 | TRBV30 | CAWARGRADNSPLHF | TGTGCCTGGGCCAGGGGGCGCGCTGATAATTCACCCCTCCACTTT
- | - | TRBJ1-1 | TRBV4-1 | CASSHVTSWHMNTEAFF | TGCGCCAGCAGCCATGTAACCTCTTGGCACATGAACACTGAAGCTTTCTTT
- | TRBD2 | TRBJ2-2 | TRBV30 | CAWSVLAGAFTGELFF | TGTGCCTGGAGTGTCCTAGCGGGCGCTTTTACCGGGGAGCTGTTTTTT
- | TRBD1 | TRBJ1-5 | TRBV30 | CACSGTGNQPQHF | TGTGCCTGTTCCGGGACAGGGAATCAGCCCCAGCATTTT
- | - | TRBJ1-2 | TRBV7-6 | CASSSTGAYGYTF | TGTGCCAGCAGCTCGACAGGTGCCTATGGCTACACCTTC
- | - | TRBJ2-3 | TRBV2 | CASIPGSSTDTQYF | TGTGCCAGCATTCCCGGGTCTAGCACAGATACGCAGTATTTT
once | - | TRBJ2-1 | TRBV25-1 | CASSEPSSDFYNEQFF | TGTGCCAGCAGTGAACCCTCTAGCGACTTCTACAATGAGCAGTTCTTC
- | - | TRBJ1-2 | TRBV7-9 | CASSLSLYGYTF | TGTGCCAGCAGCTTATCCTTATATGGCTACACCTTC
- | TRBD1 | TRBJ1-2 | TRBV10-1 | CASSAGTGDSNYGYTF | TGCGCCAGCAGCGCCGGGACAGGGGATTCTAACTATGGCTACACCTTC
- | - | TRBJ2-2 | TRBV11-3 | CASRHGPAGNTGELFF | TGTGCCAGCAGACACGGCCCAGCGGGGAACACCGGGGAGCTGTTTTTT
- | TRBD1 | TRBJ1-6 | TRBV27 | CASRPTGGRGSPLHF | TGTGCCAGCAGACCGACAGGGGGCAGGGGGTCACCCCTCCACTTT
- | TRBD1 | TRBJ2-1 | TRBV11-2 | CASSLDRARGFSSYNEQFF | TGTGCCAGCAGCTTAGATAGGGCCAGGGGGTTTTCGTCCTACAATGAGCAGTTCTTC
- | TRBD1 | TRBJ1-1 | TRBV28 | CAGKTGQGNTEAFF | TGTGCCGGAAAGACAGGGCAGGGGAACACTGAAGCTTTCTTT
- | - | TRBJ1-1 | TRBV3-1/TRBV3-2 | CASSQQDAGVAFF | TGTGCCAGCAGCCAGCAGGACGCCGGGGTAGCTTTCTTT
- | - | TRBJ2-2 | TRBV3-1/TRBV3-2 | CASSQRQVNTGELFF | TGTGCCAGCAGCCAAAGGCAGGTGAACACCGGGGAGCTGTTTTTT
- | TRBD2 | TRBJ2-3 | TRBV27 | CASSPLQVAGGRSDTQYF | TGTGCCAGCAGTCCCCTACAGGTAGCGGGAGGCCGCTCAGATACGCAGTATTTT
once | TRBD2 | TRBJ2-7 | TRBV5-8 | CASSLVSSGDYEQYF | TGTGCCAGCAGCTTGGTATCTAGCGGGGACTACGAGCAGTACTTC
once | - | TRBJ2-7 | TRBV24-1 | CATSDSRTAAYEQYF | TGTGCCACCAGTGATAGCAGGACAGCAGCCTACGAGCAGTACTTC
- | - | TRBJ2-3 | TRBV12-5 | CAMNQGSTQYF | TGTGCTATGAACCAAGGGAGTACGCAGTATTTT
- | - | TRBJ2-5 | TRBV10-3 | CAISESTGSETQYF | TGTGCCATCAGTGAGTCTACGGGGAGTGAGACCCAGTACTTC
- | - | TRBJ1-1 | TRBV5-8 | CASSIRQPLNTEAFF | TGTGCCAGCAGCATCCGACAGCCCTTGAACACTGAAGCTTTCTTT
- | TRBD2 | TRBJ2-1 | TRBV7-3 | CASSLNSGGPGDEQFF | TGTGCCAGCAGCTTAAACAGCGGGGGGCCAGGGGATGAGCAGTTCTTC